This T cell receptor (beta chain) comes out of a study of T cell repertoires in urothelial bladder cancer. Study information: The roughly 12 resected lesions were three cT0, three cTa, three cT1 and three cT2 or greater.

Method: immunoSEQ multiplex PCR; TCRdb's copy keeps in-frame clones and lacks some. The data show more than 10,000 clones, about 70% seen once. A note on this clone: What it recognizes is unknown.

Notes on the study in general: In carcinoma specimens, a single clone made up to about 15% of infiltrating lymphocytes.

Looked up from germline, CDR1 is LNHDA and CDR2 is SQIVND (reference sequence). V shed 5 bases and J shed 2 bases, with 19 bases lying between them. This CDR3 comprises 17 residues. The TCR sequence derives from a human donor with urothelial carcinoma. The chain couples TRBV19 to TRBJ1-5; D might be TRBD1 (5 bases). What was sequenced was tumor-infiltrating cells from bladder cancer. CDR3 protein: CASSSSRGPWGNQPQHF. As DNA, the CDR3 is TGTGCCAGTAGTTCCTCAAGGGGTCCCTGGGGCAATCAGCCCCAGCATTTT.